These 10 T cell receptor beta chains originate from one sample sequenced in a study of vaccination and CD4 T cells after COVID-19. For these receptors, no antigen is known. Scientists ran DNA taken from cultured CD4+ T cells through the Oncomine TCR Beta short-read assay for sequencing. TCRdb used MiXCR to reprocess the PCR reads, holding one entry per CDR3 protein. The repertoire holds more than 20,000 distinct CDR3 sequences, with approximately 49% as singletons. Treatment in this sample: approximately 11-day PBMC culture with coronavirus spike peptide pools or control peptides (ViraFEST assay). The specimen was CD4+ T cells from blood, cultured in vitro. These receptor sequences come from a human donor who had recovered from COVID-19.

The chain couples TRBV7-6 to TRBJ2-3, with 10 bases matching TRBD2. Germline lookup yields CDR1 SGHVS and CDR2 FNYEAQ. After removal of 5 bases from V and 3 bases from J, the junction contained 8 bases not matched to a gene. This CDR3 is 16 amino acids long. The CDR3 DNA follows: TGTGCCAGCAGCCGGGCCCTAGCGGGGGCGACAGATACGCAGTATTTT. The encoded protein is CASSRALAGATDTQYF.

The V and J genes are TRBV19 and TRBJ1-5, with D tentatively TRBD1 (5 bases). Germline-derived CDR1 and CDR2 are LNHDA and SQIVND (reference sequence). Trimming cost V 2 bases and J 5 bases, with 13 bases left between them. CDR3 size: 15 residues. CDR3 sequence: CASSILGVRDQPQHF. In DNA, the CDR3 is TGTGCCAGTAGTATATTGGGGGTCCGCGATCAGCCCCAGCATTTT.

The chain recombines TRBV2 with TRBJ1-3, with D unclear. Germline loops: CDR1 SNHLY, CDR2 FYNNEI. V lost 3 bases to trimming and J lost 1 base, with 7 bases between them. CDR3 length: 14 amino acids. Here the CDR3 reads CASSEFRSGNTIYF. The CDR3 DNA sequence: TGTGCCAGCAGTGAGTTCAGATCTGGAAACACCATATATTTT.

In DNA form, the CDR3 reads TGTGCCAGCAGTGACAGGGTTTTCTACGAGCAGTACTTC. Its protein product is CASSDRVFYEQYF. The V gene is TRBV25-1, the J gene TRBJ2-7; the D gene is possibly TRBD1 (5 bases). Looked up from germline, CDR1 is MGHDK and CDR2 is SYGVNS. The CDR3 loop spans 13 amino acids. V lost 3 bases to trimming and J lost 3 bases, with 9 bases between them.

This clonotype was counted a few times. The chain joins TRBV20-1 to TRBJ2-3; 8 nucleotides match TRBD2. Trimming cost V 6 bases and J 4 bases; bases outside gene matches: 9. Germline V gene sequence: CDR1 DFQATT, CDR2 SNEGSKA (reference sequence). CDR3 length: 14 amino acids. CDR3 DNA: TGCAGTGCCCTTCAGAGCGGGAGATCAGATACGCAGTATTTT. It encodes CSALQSGRSDTQYF.

This rearrangement joins TRBV7-2 to TRBJ2-3; weak D call: TRBD2 (5 bases). This CDR3 comprises 15 residues. The germline V gene has CDR1 SGHTA and CDR2 FQGNSA. The V and J ends lost 10 bases and 2 bases respectively, with 19 bases between them. The CDR3, as DNA: TGTGCCATCACACAACCAGCGGAATTCACAGATACGCAGTATTTT. This sequence encodes CAITQPAEFTDTQYF. The variable domain in full, completed from reference TRBV7-2 and TRBJ2-3, reads GAGVSQSPSNKVTEKGKDVELRCDPISGHTALYWYRQSLGQGLEFLIYFQGNSAPDKSGLPSDRFSAERTGGSVSTLTIQRTQQEDSAVYLCAITQPAEFTDTQYFGPGTRLTVL.

This chain joins TRBV11-3 and TRBJ2-7; 15 bases are a match to TRBD2. Per germline, CDR1 SGHNT and CDR2 YENEEA. The CDR3 spans 15 residues. The ends lost 5 bases at V and 6 bases at J; junction bases unmatched: 5. CDR3 bases: TGTGCCAGCAGCCCTGGACTAGCGGGGGGGCCCGAGCAGTACTTC. This encodes CASSPGLAGGPEQYF.

This chain uses TRBV19 with TRBJ2-6; D possibly matches TRBD1 or TRBD2 (6 bases each). Germline values: CDR1 LNHDA, CDR2 SQIVND (reference sequence). CDR3 size: 18 residues. V was pared by 4 bases and J by 0 bases, with 16 bases between. This CDR3 reads CASSRPGDWGSGANVLTF. The CDR3, as DNA: TGTGCCAGTAGTAGACCAGGGGACTGGGGCTCTGGGGCCAACGTCCTGACTTTC.

The rearrangement links TRBV24-1 to TRBJ2-5; TRBD2 matches at 8 bases. The germline gives CDR1 KGHDR, CDR2 SFDVKD. V lost 1 base and J lost 2; bases outside the gene matches: 5. CDR3 length: 16 residues. The CDR3 protein is CATSDFTSGPQETQYF. The CDR3 DNA is TGTGCCACCAGTGATTTCACTAGCGGCCCTCAAGAGACCCAGTACTTC.

The chain carries TRBV12-3 or TRBV12-4 and TRBJ1-5; D not certain. The CDR3 has 14 residues. The V end was cut by 2 bases, the J end by 0 bases, with 5 bases between. The CDR3 reads CASSLSYSNQPQHF. The DNA for the CDR3 is TGTGCCAGCAGTTTAAGCTATAGCAATCAGCCCCAGCATTTT.